This TCR beta chain comes out of a study of identical twins' blood T cells. Study results and caveats: Out-of-frame TCRbeta clonotypes reportedly had markedly more similar V usage in twins than unrelated donors.

The donors were healthy female monozygous twins, three pairs in total. As to this clonotype: Its target is not known.

The germline V and J ends were trimmed by 4 bases and 6 bases, with 23 bases remaining between them. This CDR3 is 17 amino acids long. Germline CDR1 and CDR2: MNHEY and SMNVEV (reference sequence). Each TCR cDNA library carried sample-specific barcodes on both ends. TCRdb processed the 5' RACE reads anew with MiXCR; each CDR3 protein has one entry. The data contain a few hundred thousand distinct CDR3 sequences, 28% of them seen just once; the ten biggest clones take up 6% to 7%. The chain combines TRBV27 with TRBJ2-3; D unclear. The receptor was derived from a woman between 18 and 50 years old in good health. Input material: PBMCs. CDR3 nucleotides: TGTGCCAGCAGTTCCGTAGGCATGTCAGGTATTGCGGATACGCAGTATTTT. It encodes CASSSVGMSGIADTQYF.